A selection of T cell receptor beta chains follows, all from one sample in a study of beta chain features in type 1 diabetes. Repertoires were generated with immunoSEQ multiplex PCR, while TCRdb's copy carries only in-frame clones and drops some. In the table there are 60,000 to 75,000 clones, roughly half of which are singletons. Specimen: central memory CD4+ T cells from blood. These receptors were obtained from a man aged 25 to 45 with type 1 diabetes. CDR3s include the opening cysteine and the closing phenylalanine or tryptophan. A D gene is named only where the DNA matches it firmly. Clone size appears in some rows only: once, few, many, or a class for an expanded clone.

few	TRBV18	TRBJ1-4	.	TGTGCCAGCTCACCATTTGAGGCAGCATCAACTAATGAAAAACTGTTTTTT	CASSPFEAASTNEKLFF
.	TRBV2	TRBJ2-3	TRBD1	TGTGCCAGCAGGACGGACAGGTTTTGGACAGATACGCAGTATTTT	CASRTDRFWTDTQYF
few	TRBV29-1	TRBJ2-7	TRBD2	TGCAGCGCCGGACCGACTAGCGGGAGGCCCTACGAGCAGTACTTC	CSAGPTSGRPYEQYF
.	TRBV7-9	TRBJ2-2	TRBD2	TGTGCCAGCAGCTGGCTAGCGGCGGGCACCGGGGAGCTGTTTTTT	CASSWLAAGTGELFF
.	TRBV18	TRBJ2-3	TRBD2	TGTGCCAGCTCACCAAGATCTAGGGCGGGAGGGCCAAGTGATACGCAGTATTTT	CASSPRSRAGGPSDTQYF
.	TRBV19	TRBJ2-3	TRBD1	TGTGCCAGTAGCCTTTGGACAGGGGATCGACATACGCAGTATTTT	CASSLWTGDRHTQYF
.	TRBV7-9	TRBJ1-2	.	TGTGCCAGCGCACCCACAGGGAGAGGTGGCTACACCTTC	CASAPTGRGGYTF
few	TRBV29-1	TRBJ2-1	.	TGCAGCGTGAATTGGGACATATACAATGAGCAGTTCTTC	CSVNWDIYNEQFF
.	TRBV11-2	TRBJ2-1	TRBD2	TGTGCCAGCAGCCCCCAGCGGGGGGCGGGAATTTACAATGAGCAGTTCTTC	CASSPQRGAGIYNEQFF
.	TRBV29-1	TRBJ2-7	TRBD1	TGCAGCGTTGAAAAGACAGGGTTGCTCTCCTACGAGCAGTACTTC	CSVEKTGLLSYEQYF
few	TRBV6-5	TRBJ1-5	.	TGTGCCAGCAGTGGAGGATCTCAGCCCCAGCATTTT	CASSGGSQPQHF
once	TRBV28	TRBJ1-6	.	TGTGCCAGCAGTTCAGGGTCTGGCTCCTATAATTCACCCCTCCACTTT	CASSSGSGSYNSPLHF
.	TRBV28	TRBJ2-7	TRBD2	TGTGCCAGCAGGGGGAGGGGTAGCGTCAGCTCCTACGAGCAGTACTTC	CASRGRGSVSSYEQYF
few	TRBV19	TRBJ2-1	.	TGTGCCAGTAGGGCTTACAATGAGCAGTTCTTC	CASRAYNEQFF
.	TRBV4-1	TRBJ2-4	.	TGCGCCAGCAGCCATAGGGCGGGACTAGCCAAAAACATTCAGTACTTC	CASSHRAGLAKNIQYF
few	TRBV6-1	TRBJ2-7	TRBD1	TGTGCCAGCAGTGTCCCCTCGGCGGGACAGGGAGGCTACGAGCAGTACTTC	CASSVPSAGQGGYEQYF
few	TRBV7-9	TRBJ2-2	.	TGTGCCAGCAGCTTAGGGGCCCAAGCCACCGGGGAGCTGTTTTTT	CASSLGAQATGELFF
.	TRBV5-4	TRBJ2-5	.	TGTGCCAGCAGCTTGGACGCCGGATCGACGGAGGGGGAGACCCAGTACTTC	CASSLDAGSTEGETQYF
.	TRBV7-9	TRBJ1-4	.	TGTGCCAGCAGCGGAAACGGGGAGGAAAAACTGTTTTTT	CASSGNGEEKLFF
once	TRBV18	TRBJ1-1	TRBD1	TGTGCCAGCTCACCCTGGACAGGGAGGGACACTGAAGCTTTCTTT	CASSPWTGRDTEAFF
.	TRBV5-4	TRBJ2-1	.	TGTGCCAGCAGTCGTCCGGGACTGGAGAATGAGCAGTTCTTC	CASSRPGLENEQFF
few	TRBV7-9	TRBJ2-3	TRBD2	TGTGCCAGCAGCCTTAGCATGACTAGCGGGGGGGGGAATACGCAGTATTTT	CASSLSMTSGGGNTQYF
.	TRBV4-1	TRBJ1-5	.	TGCGCCAGCAGCCAAGATCCCATGAAAGGAGGGCCCCAGCATTTT	CASSQDPMKGGPQHF
.	TRBV7-6	TRBJ2-3	TRBD2	TGTGCCAGCAGCCCTCCGGCGGGAGGGCCAGATACGCAGTATTTT	CASSPPAGGPDTQYF
few	TRBV6-6	TRBJ1-1	.	TGTGCCAGCAGCAGACAGAGGAACACTGAAGCTTTCTTT	CASSRQRNTEAFF
.	TRBV19	TRBJ2-5	.	TGTGCCAGTAGTTTCCTGACTGACCAAGAGACCCAGTACTTC	CASSFLTDQETQYF
.	TRBV7-9	TRBJ1-1	TRBD1	TGTGCCAGCAGGGATCTGACAGGGAGTAACACTGAAGCTTTCTTT	CASRDLTGSNTEAFF
.	TRBV2	TRBJ2-7	TRBD2	TGTGCCGGGACTAGCGGGAGTTTATACGAGCAGTACTTC	CAGTSGSLYEQYF
.	TRBV10-3	TRBJ1-1	.	TGTGCCATCAGTGCAGGGGATAGGACTGAAGCTTTCTTT	CAISAGDRTEAFF
few	TRBV6-5	TRBJ2-4	.	TGTGCCAGCAGTGACCAGGGGACGGACATTCAGTACTTC	CASSDQGTDIQYF
.	TRBV5-1	TRBJ1-2	.	TGCGCCAGCAGCACCGACACCTATGGCTACACCTTC	CASSTDTYGYTF
.	TRBV6-5	TRBJ1-3	.	TGTGCCAGCAGTTCCCCGCGACACGGGATCACCATATATTTT	CASSSPRHGITIYF
few	TRBV6-4	TRBJ1-1	TRBD1	TGTGCCAGCAGTGACGGGATGTTGGGACCCAGGGGGGTGAACACTGAAGCTTTCTTT	CASSDGMLGPRGVNTEAFF
.	TRBV19	TRBJ2-1	.	TGTGCCAGTAGTCCCCGGGGGGCCGGCAATGAGCAGTTCTTC	CASSPRGAGNEQFF
few	TRBV5-5	TRBJ2-2	.	TGTGCCAGCAGCTCGGGAGTTCAAAGGACCGGGGAGCTGTTTTTT	CASSSGVQRTGELFF
few	TRBV29-1	TRBJ1-2	.	TGCAGCGTTGCTCAGGATTTAGGCTACACCTTC	CSVAQDLGYTF
few	TRBV9	TRBJ2-2	.	TGTGCCAGCAGCCCATGGGTCGCGGGGGCGTCTACCGGGGAGCTGTTTTTT	CASSPWVAGASTGELFF
.	TRBV4-2	TRBJ2-3	.	TGTGCCAGCAGCCAAGGGGGGAGGTTTGAAACAGATACGCAGTATTTT	CASSQGGRFETDTQYF
.	TRBV27	TRBJ2-3	.	TGTGCCAGCAAACAGGGTGTCGCAGATACGCAGTATTTT	CASKQGVADTQYF
few	TRBV5-4	TRBJ2-7	TRBD1	TGTGCCAGCAGCTTGGAAACAGGGGCCTACGAGCAGTACTTC	CASSLETGAYEQYF
few	TRBV10-3	TRBJ2-1	TRBD2	TGTGCCATCAGTGGGACTAGCAATGAGCAGTTCTTC	CAISGTSNEQFF
.	TRBV14	TRBJ2-5	.	TGTGCCAGCAGCCAAGGCGCTAGGTCCGAGACCCAGTACTTC	CASSQGARSETQYF
.	TRBV19	TRBJ2-1	.	TGTGCCAGTAGTATCTATACAGGGGGGGACAATGAGCAGTTCTTC	CASSIYTGGDNEQFF